Shown below are 22 T cell receptor beta chains from a single sample sequenced in a study of neoadjuvant anti-PD-1 for oral cavity cancer (dated by TCRdb to 2020 to 2022). Preparation of the library involved the immunoSEQ multiplex PCR assay. The clones in this table, taken by TCRdb from immuneACCESS, are in-frame only. Not every clone is retained; where verified, under half of the shortfall comes from an unresolved V gene, and the cause of the rest is unknown. For this sample there are some 61,000 clones; about 85% appear just once. Roughly 3.4% of the sample is in the top ten clones. Reading the label with the study, this specimen's time point is: after neoadjuvant nivolumab, at surgical resection. The source was PBMCs, collected after nivolumab (anti-PD-1) treatment. These receptors came from a person aged 35-79 years with oral cavity squamous cell carcinoma.

The chain links TRBV2 to TRBJ2-1; 8 bases fit TRBD1. The length of the CDR3 is 14 residues. V was pared by 4 bases and J by 9 bases, with 8 bases of the junction left unmatched. Germline CDR1 is SNHLY and CDR2 is FYNNEI. In DNA, the CDR3 is TGTGCCAGCAGTGCTGCGACAGGGGTTCTTGAGCAGTTCTTC. Protein product: CASSAATGVLEQFF.

This clone has just a few counts. V is TRBV5-1 and J is TRBJ1-1, with 8 bases lining up with TRBD1. Germline V lookup: CDR1 SGHRS, CDR2 YFSETQ. The CDR3 has 13 residues. V was clipped by 1 base and J by 5 bases; unmatched bases: 1. CDR3 sequence reads: CASSLTGGTEAFF. The CDR3 DNA reads as TGCGCCAGCAGCTTGACAGGGGGAACTGAAGCTTTCTTT.

The chain carries TRBV28 and TRBJ2-3; tentatively, D is TRBD2 (6 bases). Trimming took off 9 bases at V and 0 bases at J, with 19 bases between the two ends. Germline CDR1 MDHEN, CDR2 SYDVKM. The CDR3 consists of 16 residues. CDR3 in amino acids: CASLAGLKSSTDTQYF. CDR3 DNA sequence: TGTGCCAGTTTGGCGGGACTTAAGTCTAGCACAGATACGCAGTATTTT.

V usage is TRBV9 and J usage is TRBJ2-7; no firm D call. The CDR3 covers 14 residues. The germline V and J ends were trimmed by 4 bases and 3 bases, with 14 bases remaining between them. Germline V gene data show CDR1 as SGDLS and CDR2 as YYNGEE. This CDR3 reads CASSPHDLSYEQYF. Here the CDR3 DNA reads TGTGCCAGCAGCCCTCACGACCTAAGCTACGAGCAGTACTTC.

The chain employs TRBV25-1 and TRBJ1-1, with TRBD1 matching 7 bases. J lost 3 bases, V lost 1 base, and 5 bases had no gene match. The germline V gene has CDR1 MGHDK and CDR2 SYGVNS. CDR3 length: 15 residues. The CDR3 bases are TGTGCCAGCAGTGAATGGGACAGAGGAGACACTGAAGCTTTCTTT. It yields the protein CASSEWDRGDTEAFF.

The chain employs TRBV7-8 and TRBJ2-1; D is unclear. Germline V gene data show CDR1 as SGHVS and CDR2 as FQNEAQ. The length of the CDR3 is 10 residues. V was trimmed by 8 bases and J by 5 bases, leaving 4 bases between them. CDR3 region: CASGDNEQFF. The DNA of the CDR3 is TGTGCCAGCGGAGACAATGAGCAGTTCTTC.

V and J are TRBV25-1 and TRBJ2-7; D unresolved. The length of the CDR3 is 11 residues. Trimming shortened V by 4 bases and J by 6 bases, and 7 bases separated the two germline ends. Germline V gene sequence: CDR1 MGHDK, CDR2 SYGVNS. In nucleotides, the CDR3 is TGTGCCAGCAGTGTGAGGTCCGAGCAGTACTTC. This encodes CASSVRSEQYF.

There are a few counts of this clone. V and J are TRBV27 and TRBJ2-5; 7 positions match TRBD1. V lost 5 bases to trimming and J lost 5 bases; unmatched junction nucleotides: 8. The CDR3 is made up of 14 amino acids. Germline CDR1 is MNHEY and CDR2 is SMNVEV (reference sequence). The chain's CDR3 is CASSATGATETQYF. For the CDR3, the DNA is TGTGCCAGCAGTGCCACAGGGGCGACTGAGACCCAGTACTTC.

V is TRBV5-5 and J is TRBJ2-1, with 14 bases that match TRBD2. The germline V gene encodes CDR1 SGHKS and CDR2 YYEKEE (reference sequence). The ends lost 2 bases at V and 4 bases at J; junction bases unmatched: 2. This CDR3 is built from 16 residues. CDR3 sequence reads: CASSLGLAGGYNEQFF. Here the CDR3 DNA reads TGTGCCAGCAGCTTAGGACTAGCGGGAGGATACAATGAGCAGTTCTTC.

In DNA form, the CDR3 reads TGTGCCAGCAGGTTCCGGCAGGGTGGGTATGGCTACACCTTC. Translated, it gives CASRFRQGGYGYTF. The V gene is TRBV28, the J gene TRBJ1-2, with a weak D call TRBD1 (5 bases). The germline gives CDR1 MDHEN, CDR2 SYDVKM. The CDR3 contains 14 residues. Trimming took 6 bases from V and 5 from J, leaving 16 bases between them.

The chain joins TRBV6-4 to TRBJ1-5, with D unresolved. The CDR3 runs 14 residues. V lost 7 bases and J 2 bases, leaving 12 bases between the germline ends. CDR1 is MRHNA, CDR2 SNTAGT, per germline. CDR3 residues: CASKEEVGNQPQHF. Here the CDR3 DNA reads TGTGCCAGCAAAGAGGAAGTAGGCAATCAGCCCCAGCATTTT.

This clone appeared a single time. V and J are TRBV5-4 and TRBJ2-7; no reliable D call. Trimming pared 1 base from V and 4 bases from J, leaving 9 bases between. Germline values: CDR1 SGHNT, CDR2 YYREEE (reference sequence). This CDR3 region has 13 residues. The CDR3 bases are TGTGCCAGCAGCTTGAGGAACTCTTACGAGCAGTACTTC. Translated, it gives CASSLRNSYEQYF.

This clone was found a few times. The gene calls are TRBV18 and TRBJ1-1; D possibly corresponds to TRBD1 (5 bases). V lost 5 bases and J 1 base, leaving 11 bases between the germline ends. Looked up from germline, CDR1 is KGHSH and CDR2 is LQKENI. This CDR3 spans 14 amino acids. CDR3 DNA sequence: TGTGCCAGCTCATCCGGGGCTACGAACACTGAAGCTTTCTTT. Translated, it gives CASSSGATNTEAFF.

J is TRBJ1-5 and V is TRBV19, with a tentative D call TRBD1 (6 bases). Per the germline V gene, CDR1 is LNHDA and CDR2 is SQIVND (reference sequence). The CDR3 extends over 13 amino acids. The ends were cut back, 10 bases at V and 8 bases at J, with 18 bases in the middle. The CDR3, as DNA: TGTGCCACCACTCGAAGGGAGGGGGAGCCCCAGCATTTT. Translating it yields CATTRREGEPQHF.

This clone came up once. The rearrangement uses TRBV27 and TRBJ1-1; TRBD1 aligns across 8 bases. This CDR3 spans 15 amino acids. Germline values: CDR1 MNHEY, CDR2 SMNVEV (reference sequence). Trimming at V came to 2 bases and at J to 2 bases, leaving 4 bases not matched to a gene. This CDR3 is CASSLLTGANTEAFF. In DNA, the CDR3 is TGTGCCAGCAGTTTACTGACAGGGGCAAACACTGAAGCTTTCTTT.

The chain recombines TRBV7-9 with TRBJ1-4; D is uncertain. The V gene's germline CDR1 is SEHNR and CDR2 FQNEAQ (reference sequence). Trimming removed 2 bases at V and 4 bases at J, with 8 bases between. CDR3 length: 14 amino acids. DNA for the CDR3: TGTGCCAGCAGCTTATGGCCCTATAATGAAAAACTGTTTTTT. This encodes CASSLWPYNEKLFF.

Only a few counts were recorded for this clone. The chain recombines TRBV25-1 with TRBJ2-2; a possible D gene is TRBD1 (6 bases). V dropped 4 bases and J dropped 2 bases, with 8 bases sitting between them. Germline-derived CDR1 and CDR2 are MGHDK and SYGVNS. This CDR3 spans 14 amino acids. CDR3 amino acids: CASSGQANTGELFF. In DNA, the CDR3 is TGTGCCAGCAGTGGACAGGCTAACACCGGGGAGCTGTTTTTT.

V usage is TRBV6-6 and J usage is TRBJ2-7; possibly TRBD2 for D (5 bases). V lost 6 bases, J lost 0 bases, and 18 bases lay in between. CDR1 and CDR2 from the germline V gene are MNHNY and SVGAGI (reference sequence). The CDR3 is 16 amino acids. The CDR3 loop is CASSPRTVGSSYEQYF. CDR3 DNA sequence: TGTGCCAGCAGCCCTAGGACGGTGGGGAGCTCCTACGAGCAGTACTTC.

This clone was recorded a few times. This sequence joins TRBV27 and TRBJ1-1, with D possibly TRBD1 on 6 matching bases. Germline values: CDR1 MNHEY, CDR2 SMNVEV (reference sequence). The CDR3 runs to 13 residues. Trimming stripped 4 bases from V and 5 bases from J, with 11 bases between. CDR3 protein: CASSWGLETEAFF. Written as DNA, the CDR3 is TGTGCCAGCAGTTGGGGGCTGGAGACTGAAGCTTTCTTT.

This clone was seen more than once but under ten times. The rearrangement links TRBV18 to TRBJ1-1, with 8 bases aligning to TRBD1. J lost 6 bases, V lost 2 bases, and 8 bases had no gene match. Germline V gene data show CDR1 as KGHSH and CDR2 as LQKENI. The CDR3 covers 15 residues. In DNA form, the CDR3 reads TGTGCCAGCTCACCATTACAGGGGGGTTTGGCTGAAGCTTTCTTT. This gives the protein CASSPLQGGLAEAFF.

The chain joins TRBV5-1 to TRBJ1-2; 9 bases align to TRBD1. This CDR3 region has 15 residues. The junction had 8 bases not matched to a gene; V was cut back by 0 bases and J by 8 bases. Germline assignment: CDR1 SGHRS and CDR2 YFSETQ. The CDR3 region is CASSLAGQGGSGYTF. In nucleotides, the CDR3 is TGCGCCAGCAGCTTGGCGGGACAGGGAGGTAGCGGCTACACCTTC.

This clone was counted between two and nine times. The chain links TRBV7-8 to TRBJ2-3; no firm D call. V was cut by 5 bases and J by 2 bases, with 14 bases left in between. This CDR3 spans 15 amino acids. CDR1 SGHVS and CDR2 FQNEAQ come from the germline V gene. The CDR3 reads CASSPGWATTDTQYF. CDR3 nucleotides: TGTGCCAGCAGCCCCGGTTGGGCTACCACAGATACGCAGTATTTT.